The TCR beta chain described here comes from a study of Ad26.COV2.S vaccination and SARS-CoV-2 variants. Stated treatment: around 19 received Ad26.COV2.S at low or high dose, single or two shots; about 5 received placebo; per-sample allocation not given. Sampling occurred on day 63 after the first vaccine or placebo injection. Assay: immunoSEQ multiplex PCR; the TCRdb copy retains only in-frame clones and omits some. Of some 390,000 clones listed, more than 85% are singletons. Per germline, CDR1 SEHNR and CDR2 FQNEAQ (reference sequence). The length of the CDR3 is 13 residues. The V gene end was trimmed by 2 bases and the J gene end by 8 bases; junction bases not matched to a gene: 2.

The sequencing here drew on peripheral blood, taken in a trial of Ad26.COV2.S vaccine versus placebo. The sequence was collected from a person between 18 and 65 years old who received the Ad26.COV2.S COVID-19 vaccine or a placebo. V and J are TRBV7-9 and TRBJ2-1; TRBD2 matches 8 bases. For the CDR3, the DNA is TGTGCCAGCAGCTTAATCGGGGGGGATGAGCAGTTCTTC. Translation: CASSLIGGDEQFF.